One TCR beta chain is described in this entry. Study processing details: Nucleated cell number was recorded as an estimate derived from reference gene primer amplification. Only in-frame clones appear in the TCRdb table, and some are missing; sequencing was by immunoSEQ multiplex PCR. For V, J and clone size, that table is used; D and trimming come from the DNA. This table has approximately 300,000 clones, approximately 82% appearing once. This sample is drawn from a study of blood T cell repertoires in COVID-19. Study-wide context: The United States, Italy and Spain provided the acute and convalescent COVID-19 samples.

The CDR3 sequence is 18 residues long. Per germline, CDR1 MGHRA and CDR2 YSYEKL. The ends were cut back, 0 bases at V and 6 bases at J, with 21 bases in the middle. The sequenced material came from peripheral blood. This chain connects TRBV4-1 to TRBJ2-1; tentative D call: TRBD2 (5 bases). The receptor comes from a woman in her forties or fifties with acute or convalescent COVID-19. Written as DNA, the CDR3 is TGCGCCAGCAGCCAAGATCCCCCGAGCGGAGGATCACTCAATGAGCAGTTCTTC. Encoded protein: CASSQDPPSGGSLNEQFF.